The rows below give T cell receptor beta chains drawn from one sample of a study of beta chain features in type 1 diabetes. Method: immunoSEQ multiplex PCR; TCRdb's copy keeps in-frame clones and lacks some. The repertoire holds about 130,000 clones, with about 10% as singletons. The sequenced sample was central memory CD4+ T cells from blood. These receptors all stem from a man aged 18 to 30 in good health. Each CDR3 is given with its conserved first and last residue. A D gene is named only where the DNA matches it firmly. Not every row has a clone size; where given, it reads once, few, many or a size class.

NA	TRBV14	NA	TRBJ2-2	TGTGCCAGCAGCCAAGAACTTGCGCTGAGAGGGGAGCTGTTTTTT	CASSQELALRGELFF
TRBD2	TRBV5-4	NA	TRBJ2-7	TGTGCCAGCAGCTTGGCTAGCGGGGGGCCGGCGGGCTACGAGCAGTACTTC	CASSLASGGPAGYEQYF
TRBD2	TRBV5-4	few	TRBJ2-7	TGTGCCAGCTCCAAGGGAGGGGCCTCCTACGAGCAGTACTTC	CASSKGGASYEQYF
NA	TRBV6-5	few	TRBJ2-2	TGTGCCAGCAGTTACTCGATAATGGGGGGCGGGGAGCTGTTTTTT	CASSYSIMGGGELFF
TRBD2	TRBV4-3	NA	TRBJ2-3	TGCGCCAGCAGTCGACTAGCGGGGGGGAGCACAGATACGCAGTATTTT	CASSRLAGGSTDTQYF
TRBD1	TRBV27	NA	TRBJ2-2	TGTGCCAGCACCTCCGGCGACAGGGCCACCCACGGCGGGGAGCTGTTTTTT	CASTSGDRATHGGELFF
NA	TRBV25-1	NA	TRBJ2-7	TGTGCCAGCAAAGGGGATTATTACATGGGGGAGCAGTACTTC	CASKGDYYMGEQYF
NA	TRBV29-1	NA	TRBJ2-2	TGCAGCGTTGAAGGCGAAGACGGGGAGCTGTTTTTT	CSVEGEDGELFF
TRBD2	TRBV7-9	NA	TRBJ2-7	TGTGCCAGCGGCCTGGCTAGCGGTCTAGGGTACGAGCAGTACTTC	CASGLASGLGYEQYF
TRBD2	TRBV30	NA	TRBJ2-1	TGTGCCTGGAGTCGGGGAGGGACCTACAATGAGCAGTTCTTC	CAWSRGGTYNEQFF
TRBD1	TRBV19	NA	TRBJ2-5	TGTGCCAGTAGCACAGGGGATAAGGAGACCCAGTACTTC	CASSTGDKETQYF
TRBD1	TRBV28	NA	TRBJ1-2	TGTGCCAGCAGCCAGGTCGGACAGGATATTTATGGCTACACCTTC	CASSQVGQDIYGYTF
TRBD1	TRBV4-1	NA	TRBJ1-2	TGCGCCAGCAGCCAGTCGACAGGGAACTATGGCTACACCTTC	CASSQSTGNYGYTF
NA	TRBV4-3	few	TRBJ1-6	TGCGCCAGCAACTTGTCGGGAGGGAGGAATTCACCCCTCCACTTT	CASNLSGGRNSPLHF
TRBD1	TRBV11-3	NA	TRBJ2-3	TGTGCCAGCAGCTCGAGGGACAGGCCGCGCACAGATACGCAGTATTTT	CASSSRDRPRTDTQYF
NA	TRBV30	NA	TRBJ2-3	TGTGCCTGGAGTGTAATGAGGGATACGCAGTATTTT	CAWSVMRDTQYF
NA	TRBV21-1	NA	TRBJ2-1	TGTGCCAGCAGCAAAGCCTGCGGAAGCGGGGGGACCAGCTCCTACAATGAGCAGTTCTTC	CASSKACGSGGTSSYNEQFF
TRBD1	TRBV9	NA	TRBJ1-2	TGTGCCAGCAGCGTAGCCAGGGGGGATGGCTACACCTTC	CASSVARGDGYTF
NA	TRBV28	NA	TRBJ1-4	TGTGCCAGCAGTTTAGGCAGGGCTGGGGTTGAAAAACTGTTTTTT	CASSLGRAGVEKLFF
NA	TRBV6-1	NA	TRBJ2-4	TGTGCCAGCAGTGAGTCGGCCGTCGGGGGAAACATTCAGTACTTC	CASSESAVGGNIQYF
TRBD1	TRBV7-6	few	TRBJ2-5	TGTGCCAGCAGCGAGGACAGGGAGACCCAGTACTTC	CASSEDRETQYF
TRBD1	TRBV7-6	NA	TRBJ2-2	TGTGCCAGCAGCTCTCAATGGGACAGCACCGGGGAGCTGTTTTTT	CASSSQWDSTGELFF
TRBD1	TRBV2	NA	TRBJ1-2	TGTGCCAGCAGCCTTATGCCGGGACAGGGGTATGGCTACACCTTC	CASSLMPGQGYGYTF
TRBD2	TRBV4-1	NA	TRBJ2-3	TGCGCCAGCAGCCAAACCGGGACTAGGCAGTATTTT	CASSQTGTRQYF
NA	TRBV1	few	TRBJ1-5	TGCACCAGCAGCTACGGGACAGGGGGCCCTTATAGCAATCAGCCCCAGCATTTT	CTSSYGTGGPYSNQPQHF
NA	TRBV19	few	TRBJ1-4	TGTGCCAGTAGAGTCGGGGACTCTAATGAAAAACTGTTTTTT	CASRVGDSNEKLFF
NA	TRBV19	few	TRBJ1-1	TGTGCCAGCCGTCTGGGCAGCCCAAACACTGAAGCTTTCTTT	CASRLGSPNTEAFF
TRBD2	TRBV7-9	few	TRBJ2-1	TGTGCCAGCAGCGAGAGCGGGGGGGCCGACAATGAGCAGTTCTTC	CASSESGGADNEQFF
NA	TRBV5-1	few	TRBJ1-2	TGCGCCAGCAGCAAGAGCTTGAACTATGGCTACACCTTC	CASSKSLNYGYTF
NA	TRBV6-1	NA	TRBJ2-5	TGTGCCAGCAGTCTGAGGGGGTCGTACCAAGAGACCCAGTACTTC	CASSLRGSYQETQYF
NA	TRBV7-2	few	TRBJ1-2	TGTGCCAGCAGCGCCGGACGGGGTAACTATGGCTACACCTTC	CASSAGRGNYGYTF